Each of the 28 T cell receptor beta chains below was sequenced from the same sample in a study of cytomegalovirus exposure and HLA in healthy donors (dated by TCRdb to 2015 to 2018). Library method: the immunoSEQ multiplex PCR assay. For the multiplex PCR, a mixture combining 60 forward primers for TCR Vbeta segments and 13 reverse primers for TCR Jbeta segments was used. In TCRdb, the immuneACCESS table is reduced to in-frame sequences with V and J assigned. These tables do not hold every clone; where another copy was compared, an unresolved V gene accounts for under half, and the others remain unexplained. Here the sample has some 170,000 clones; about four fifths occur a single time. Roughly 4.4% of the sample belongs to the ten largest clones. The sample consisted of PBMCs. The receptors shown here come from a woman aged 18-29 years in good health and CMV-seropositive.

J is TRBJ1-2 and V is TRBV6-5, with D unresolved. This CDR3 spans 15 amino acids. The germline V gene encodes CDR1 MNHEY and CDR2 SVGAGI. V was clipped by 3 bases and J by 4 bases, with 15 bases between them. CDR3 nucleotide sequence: TGTGCCAGCAGTTATCAACCGGGAGAGCCCTATGGCTACACCTTC. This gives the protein CASSYQPGEPYGYTF.

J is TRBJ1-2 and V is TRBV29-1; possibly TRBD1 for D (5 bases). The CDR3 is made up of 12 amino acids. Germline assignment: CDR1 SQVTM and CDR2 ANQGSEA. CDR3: CRSTVSNYGYTF. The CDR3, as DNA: TGCAGATCGACAGTCTCTAACTATGGCTACACCTTC.

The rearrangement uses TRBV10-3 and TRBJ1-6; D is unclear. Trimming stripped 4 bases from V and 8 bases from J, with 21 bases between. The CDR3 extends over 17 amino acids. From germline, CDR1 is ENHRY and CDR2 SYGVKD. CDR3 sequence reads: CAISGRGSPTSDSPLHF. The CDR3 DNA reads TGTGCCATCAGTGGACGAGGGAGCCCCACCAGTGATTCACCCCTCCACTTT.

The CDR3: CASRAGTSGQETQYF. Written as DNA, the CDR3 is TGTGCCAGCAGAGCCGGGACTAGCGGGCAAGAGACCCAGTACTTC. V gene TRBV9 combines with J gene TRBJ2-5; 12 nucleotides align to TRBD2. The J segment lost 2 bases and the V segment lost 5 bases, leaving 4 bases of the junction unmatched. CDR1 is SGDLS and CDR2 is YYNGEE in the germline V gene. CDR3 size: 15 residues.

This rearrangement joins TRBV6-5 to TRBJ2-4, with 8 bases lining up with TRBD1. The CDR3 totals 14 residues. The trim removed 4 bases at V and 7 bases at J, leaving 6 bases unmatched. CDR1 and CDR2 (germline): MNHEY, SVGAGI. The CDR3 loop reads CASSSIRGLNIQYF. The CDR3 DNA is TGTGCCAGCAGTTCGATCAGGGGGCTTAACATTCAGTACTTC.

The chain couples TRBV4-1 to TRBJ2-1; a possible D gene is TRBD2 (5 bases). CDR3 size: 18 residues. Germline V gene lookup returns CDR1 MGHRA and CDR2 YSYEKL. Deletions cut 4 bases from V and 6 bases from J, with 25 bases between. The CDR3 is CASSRYSTLGKVANEQFF. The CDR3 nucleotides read TGCGCCAGCAGCCGGTATTCGACACTCGGGAAGGTGGCCAATGAGCAGTTCTTC.

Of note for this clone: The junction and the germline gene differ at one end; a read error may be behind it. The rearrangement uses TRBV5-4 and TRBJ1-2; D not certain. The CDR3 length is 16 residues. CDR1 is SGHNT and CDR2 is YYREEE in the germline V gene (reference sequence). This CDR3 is CASSSLLSVANYGYTF. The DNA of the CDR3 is TGTGCCAGCAGCTCCTTGCTGTCGGTAGCGAACTATGGCTACACCTTT.

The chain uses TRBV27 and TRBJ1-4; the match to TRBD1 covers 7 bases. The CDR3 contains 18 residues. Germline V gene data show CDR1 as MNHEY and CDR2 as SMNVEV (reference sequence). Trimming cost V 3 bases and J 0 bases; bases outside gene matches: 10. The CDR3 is CASSFKGTAHSTNEKLFF. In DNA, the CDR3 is TGTGCCAGCAGTTTTAAGGGGACAGCCCACTCAACTAATGAAAAACTGTTTTTT.

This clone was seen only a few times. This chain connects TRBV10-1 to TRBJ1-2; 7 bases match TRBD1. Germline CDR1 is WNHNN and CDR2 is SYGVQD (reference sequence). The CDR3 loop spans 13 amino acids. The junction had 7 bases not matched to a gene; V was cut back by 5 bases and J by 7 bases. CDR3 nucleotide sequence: TGCGCCAGCAGTCCTGGACAGGAGGTTGGCTACACCTTC. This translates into CASSPGQEVGYTF.

CDR3 loop: CASSWTSGETQYF. CDR3 sequence (DNA): TGTGCCAGCAGCTGGACTAGCGGGGAGACCCAGTACTTC. This chain uses TRBV7-9 with TRBJ2-5; the match to TRBD2 covers 11 bases. Trimming cost V 4 bases and J 5 bases; bases outside gene matches: 0. Germline assignment: CDR1 SEHNR and CDR2 FQNEAQ (reference sequence). The length of the CDR3 is 13 residues. The full variable domain, completed using reference TRBV7-9 and TRBJ2-5, is DTGVSQNPRHKITKRGQNVTFRCDPISEHNRLYWYRQTLGQGPEFLTYFQNEAQLEKSRLLSDRFSAERPKGSFSTLEIQRTEQGDSAMYLCASSWTSGETQYFGPGTRLLVL.

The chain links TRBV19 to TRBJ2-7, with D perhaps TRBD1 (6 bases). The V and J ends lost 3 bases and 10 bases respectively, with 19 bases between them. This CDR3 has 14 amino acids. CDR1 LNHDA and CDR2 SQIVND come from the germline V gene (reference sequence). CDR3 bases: TGTGCCAGTAGTATGGGGGCACAGGGTATAACACAGTACTTC. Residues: CASSMGAQGITQYF.

The CDR3 is CATSSRAGGTNEKLFF. The CDR3 DNA reads as TGTGCCACCAGCAGCAGAGCAGGGGGAACTAATGAAAAACTGTTTTTT. This sequence joins TRBV15 and TRBJ1-4; 7 bases line up with TRBD1. The CDR3 is 16 amino acids. The V gene end was trimmed by 3 bases and the J gene end by 1 base; junction bases not matched to a gene: 5. Per germline, CDR1 LNHNV and CDR2 YYDKDF (reference sequence).

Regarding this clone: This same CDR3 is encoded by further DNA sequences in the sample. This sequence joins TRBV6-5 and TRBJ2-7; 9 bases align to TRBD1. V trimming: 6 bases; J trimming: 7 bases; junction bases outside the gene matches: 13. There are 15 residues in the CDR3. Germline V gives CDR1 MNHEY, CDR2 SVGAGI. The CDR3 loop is CASSRPGQGSSEQYF. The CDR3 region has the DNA TGTGCCAGCAGCCGCCCGGGACAGGGTTCGTCAGAGCAGTACTTC.

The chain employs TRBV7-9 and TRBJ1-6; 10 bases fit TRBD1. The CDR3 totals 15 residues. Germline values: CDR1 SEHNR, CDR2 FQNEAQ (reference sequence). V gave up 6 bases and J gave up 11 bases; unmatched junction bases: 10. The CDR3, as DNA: TGTGCCAGCAGACCCGGGACAGGGGATTTTACACCCCTCCACTTT. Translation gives CASRPGTGDFTPLHF.

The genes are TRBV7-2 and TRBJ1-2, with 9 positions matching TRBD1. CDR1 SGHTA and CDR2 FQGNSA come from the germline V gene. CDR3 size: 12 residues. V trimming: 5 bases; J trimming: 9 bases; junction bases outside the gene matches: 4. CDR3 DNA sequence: TGTGCCAGCAGCCCGACAGGGGGGAGCTACACCTTC. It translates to CASSPTGGSYTF.

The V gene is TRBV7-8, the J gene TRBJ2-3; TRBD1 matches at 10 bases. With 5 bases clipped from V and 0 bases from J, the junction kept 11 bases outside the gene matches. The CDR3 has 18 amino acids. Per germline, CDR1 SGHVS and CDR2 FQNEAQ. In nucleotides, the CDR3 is TGTGCCAGCAGCAACCGGGACAGGGGACCGATCAGCACAGATACGCAGTATTTT. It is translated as CASSNRDRGPISTDTQYF.

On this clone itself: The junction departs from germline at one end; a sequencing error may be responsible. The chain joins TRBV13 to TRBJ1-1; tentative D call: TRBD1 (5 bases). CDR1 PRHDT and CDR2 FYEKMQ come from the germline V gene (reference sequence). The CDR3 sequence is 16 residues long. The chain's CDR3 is CASSLGDPRQGTEAFF. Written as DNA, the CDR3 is TGTGCCAGCAGCCTAGGGGACCCGAGGCAGGGAACTGAAGCTTTCTTT.

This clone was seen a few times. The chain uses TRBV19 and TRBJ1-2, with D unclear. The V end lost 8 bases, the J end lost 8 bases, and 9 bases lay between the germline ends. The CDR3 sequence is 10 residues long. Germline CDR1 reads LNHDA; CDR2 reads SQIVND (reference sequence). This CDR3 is CASSAGGYTF. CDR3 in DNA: TGTGCCAGTTCCGCGGGGGGCTACACCTTC.

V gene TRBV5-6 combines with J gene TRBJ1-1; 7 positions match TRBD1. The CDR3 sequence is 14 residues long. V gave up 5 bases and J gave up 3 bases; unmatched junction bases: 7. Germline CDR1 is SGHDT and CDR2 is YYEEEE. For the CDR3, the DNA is TGTGCCAGCAGAGAACAGGGGCCCTACACTGAAGCTTTCTTT. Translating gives CASREQGPYTEAFF.

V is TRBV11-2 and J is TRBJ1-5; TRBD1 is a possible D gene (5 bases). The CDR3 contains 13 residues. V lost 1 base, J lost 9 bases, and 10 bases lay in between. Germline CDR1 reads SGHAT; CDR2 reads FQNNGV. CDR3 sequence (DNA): TGTGCCAGCAGCTTAGGGGAGGGGTTGCCCCAGCATTTT. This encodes CASSLGEGLPQHF.

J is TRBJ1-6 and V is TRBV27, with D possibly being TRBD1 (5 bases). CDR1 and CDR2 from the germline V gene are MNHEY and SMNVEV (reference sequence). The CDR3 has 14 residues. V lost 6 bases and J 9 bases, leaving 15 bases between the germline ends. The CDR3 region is CASSPPRAGSPLHF. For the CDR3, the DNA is TGTGCCAGCAGCCCTCCCAGGGCAGGTTCACCCCTCCACTTT.

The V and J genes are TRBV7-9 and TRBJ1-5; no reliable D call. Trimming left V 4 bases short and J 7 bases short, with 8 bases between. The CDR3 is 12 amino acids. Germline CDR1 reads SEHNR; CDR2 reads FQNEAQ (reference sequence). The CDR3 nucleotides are TGTGCCAGCAGCTACCGGAGCCAGCCCCAGCATTTT. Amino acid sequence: CASSYRSQPQHF.

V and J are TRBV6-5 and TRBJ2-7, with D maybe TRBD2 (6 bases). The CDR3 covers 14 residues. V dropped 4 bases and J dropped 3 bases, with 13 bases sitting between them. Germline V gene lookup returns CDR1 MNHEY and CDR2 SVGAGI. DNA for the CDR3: TGTGCCAGCAGTTCCTTGACTAGAGTCTACGAGCAGTACTTC. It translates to CASSSLTRVYEQYF.

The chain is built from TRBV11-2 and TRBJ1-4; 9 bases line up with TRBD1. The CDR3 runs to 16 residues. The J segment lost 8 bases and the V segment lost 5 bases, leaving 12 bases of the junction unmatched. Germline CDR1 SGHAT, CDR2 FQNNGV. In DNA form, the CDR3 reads TGTGCCAGCAGCATTAGATACAGGGGGCTTCGGGAAAAACTGTTTTTT. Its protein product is CASSIRYRGLREKLFF.

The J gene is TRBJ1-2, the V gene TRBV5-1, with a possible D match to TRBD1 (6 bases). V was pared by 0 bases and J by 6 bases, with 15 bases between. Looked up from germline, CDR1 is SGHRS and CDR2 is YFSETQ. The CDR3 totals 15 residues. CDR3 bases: TGCGCCAGCAGCTTGGGGGCAGGGGACATAAATGGCTACACCTTC. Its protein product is CASSLGAGDINGYTF.

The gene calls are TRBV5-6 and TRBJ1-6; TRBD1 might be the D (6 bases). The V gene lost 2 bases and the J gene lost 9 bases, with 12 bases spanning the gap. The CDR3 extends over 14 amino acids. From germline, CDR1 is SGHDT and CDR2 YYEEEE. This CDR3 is CASSFPQGGSPLHF. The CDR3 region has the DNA TGTGCCAGCAGCTTCCCACAGGGTGGTTCACCCCTCCACTTT.

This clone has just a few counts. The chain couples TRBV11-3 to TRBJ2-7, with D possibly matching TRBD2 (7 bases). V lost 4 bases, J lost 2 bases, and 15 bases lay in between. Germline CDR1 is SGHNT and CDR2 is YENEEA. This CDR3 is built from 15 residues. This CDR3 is CASSYRGGGPYEQYF. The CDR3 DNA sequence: TGTGCCAGCAGCTACCGAGGGGGGGGCCCCTACGAGCAGTACTTC.

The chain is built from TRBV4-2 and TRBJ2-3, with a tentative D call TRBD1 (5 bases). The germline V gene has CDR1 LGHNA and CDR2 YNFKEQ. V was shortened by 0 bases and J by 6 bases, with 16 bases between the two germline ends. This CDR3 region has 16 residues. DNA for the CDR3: TGTGCCAGCAGCCAAGATGCAGGGTTGTGGGCGGATACGCAGTATTTT. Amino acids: CASSQDAGLWADTQYF.